In its sample, the clone carrying this TCR beta chain was seen a few times. Its matching antigen is unknown. This sample's time point: pre-sensitization, week 0. As to treatment: therapeutic diphenylcyclopropenone sensitization with weekly scalp DPC. The starting material, unfractionated whole blood, was used for total RNA extraction. This entry comes from a study of human T cells and chemical hapten exposure. In the study overall: A 2 cm by 2 cm inner upper arm patch received 2% DPC for sensitization. Study-wide findings and caveats: Versus controls, significantly more large CDR3 similarity clusters arose from expanded TCRs.

In TCRdb, the RACE reads were re-called with MiXCR into one record per CDR3 protein. Altogether more than 250,000 distinct CDR3 sequences are present, 8.6% being singletons, with the ten largest covering 2% to 2.5%. The CDR3 length is 17 residues. Germline-derived CDR1 and CDR2 are SGHTA and FQGNSA. Trimming took 7 bases from V and 1 from J; bases not matched to a gene: 9. Here the sequenced sample was whole blood, taken in connection with sensitization to the hapten diphenylcyclopropenone (DPC). The rearrangement links TRBV7-2 to TRBJ1-5; 11 nucleotides line up with TRBD1. The receptor comes from a woman aged 40 to 50 with alopecia areata. Some clones in this sample may be carry-over from other donors' samples. DNA of the CDR3: TGTGCCAGCACCTGGACAGGGGGCGGGGGAAGCAATCAGCCCCAGCATTTT. Its protein is CASTWTGGGGSNQPQHF.